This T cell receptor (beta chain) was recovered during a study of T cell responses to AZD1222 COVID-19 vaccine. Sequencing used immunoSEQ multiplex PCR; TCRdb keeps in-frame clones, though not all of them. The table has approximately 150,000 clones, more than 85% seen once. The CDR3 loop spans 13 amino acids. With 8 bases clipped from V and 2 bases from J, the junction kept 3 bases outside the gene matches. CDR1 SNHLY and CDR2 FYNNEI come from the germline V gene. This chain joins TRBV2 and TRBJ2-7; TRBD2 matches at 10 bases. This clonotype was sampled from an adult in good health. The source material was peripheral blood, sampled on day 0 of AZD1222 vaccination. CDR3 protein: CASSSGRAYEQYF. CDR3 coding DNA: TGTGCCAGCTCTAGCGGGAGAGCCTACGAGCAGTACTTC.